The 5 T cell receptor beta chains below all came from one sample that was sequenced in a study of T cell repertoires in cytomegalovirus infection. MiXCR, applied by TCRdb to the reads, yields one record per CDR3 protein. Among approximately 320,000 distinct CDR3 sequences listed, more than 8% were seen once. Input material: PBMCs. These receptors were obtained from a human donor in good health (CMV status not recorded). Some clones in this sample may be carry-over from other donors' samples.

This clonotype was detected ten times or more. The chain combines TRBV7-2 with TRBJ2-1; no clear D. Germline CDR1 is SGHTA and CDR2 is FQGNSA. The CDR3 sequence is 14 residues long. V dropped 6 bases and J dropped 6 bases, with 15 bases sitting between them. The CDR3 region has the DNA TGTGCCAGCAGATCGGCCTTCCGCATCAATGAGCAGTTCTTC. This translates into CASRSAFRINEQFF.

A few counts support this clonotype. The chain carries TRBV7-2 and TRBJ1-4, with TRBD1 as a possible D gene (5 bases). In germline, CDR1 is SGHTA, CDR2 FQGNSA. The CDR3 extends over 14 amino acids. V lost 1 base and J 7 bases, leaving 10 bases between the germline ends. Written as DNA, the CDR3 is TGTGCCAGCAGCTTAGGGTTCGGGGCTGAAAAACTGTTTTTT. Translating it yields CASSLGFGAEKLFF. The variable domain in full, with the rest retrieved from reference TRBV7-2 and TRBJ1-4, is GAGVSQSPSNKVTEKGKDVELRCDPISGHTALYWYRQSLGQGLEFLIYFQGNSAPDKSGLPSDRFSAERTGGSVSTLTIQRTQQEDSAVYLCASSLGFGAEKLFFGSGTQLSVL.

This chain links TRBV25-1 with TRBJ2-1; perhaps TRBD2 as D (5 bases). CDR3 length: 15 residues. Per germline, CDR1 MGHDK and CDR2 SYGVNS. Trimming took off 2 bases at V and 4 bases at J, with 12 bases between the two ends. The CDR3 region has the DNA TGTGCCAGCAGTGAAGGGAACGGGATTTACAATGAGCAGTTCTTC. Encoded protein: CASSEGNGIYNEQFF.

This clonotype appeared many times. The chain combines TRBV12-3 or TRBV12-4 with TRBJ1-1, with 7 nucleotides matching TRBD1. V was clipped by 5 bases and J by 3 bases; unmatched bases: 9. The CDR3 is made up of 15 amino acids. The CDR3 spells CASSKDTGVDTEAFF. For the CDR3, the DNA is TGTGCCAGCAGTAAAGACACAGGGGTTGACACTGAAGCTTTCTTT.

This clonotype was observed at least ten times. CDR3 DNA: TGTGCCAGCTTACGACAGGGTCTCAGTGGCTACACCTTC. Protein: CASLRQGLSGYTF. The V call is TRBV2, the J call TRBJ1-2, with TRBD1 identical over 7 bases. Germline lookup yields CDR1 SNHLY and CDR2 FYNNEI. There are 13 residues in the CDR3. The J segment lost 7 bases and the V segment lost 8 bases, leaving 10 bases of the junction unmatched. The full variable domain, in which reference TRBV2 and TRBJ1-2 provide the parts outside the CDR3, is EPEVTQTPSHQVTQMGQEVILRCVPISNHLYFYWYRQILGQKVEFLVSFYNNEISEKSEIFDDQFSVERPDGSNFTLKIRSTKLEDSAMYFCASLRQGLSGYTFGSGTRLTVV.